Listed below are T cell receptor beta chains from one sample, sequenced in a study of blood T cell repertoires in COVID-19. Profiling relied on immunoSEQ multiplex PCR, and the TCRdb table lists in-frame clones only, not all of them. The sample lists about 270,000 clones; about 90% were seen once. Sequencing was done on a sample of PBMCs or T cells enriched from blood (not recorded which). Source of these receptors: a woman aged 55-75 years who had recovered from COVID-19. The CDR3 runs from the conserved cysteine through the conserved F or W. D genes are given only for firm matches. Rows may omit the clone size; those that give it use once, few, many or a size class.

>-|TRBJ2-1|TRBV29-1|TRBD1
CSVWTGPYNEQFF
TGCAGCGTTTGGACAGGGCCCTACAATGAGCAGTTCTTC
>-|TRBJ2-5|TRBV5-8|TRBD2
CATAGGRSQYF
TGTGCCACGGCGGGGGGCCGATCCCAGTACTTC
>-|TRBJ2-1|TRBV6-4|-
CASSEQGGNEQFF
TGTGCCAGCAGTGAGCAGGGTGGAAATGAGCAGTTCTTC
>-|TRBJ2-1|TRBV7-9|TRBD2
CASSLGGTSGRPFF
TGTGCCAGCAGCTTAGGGGGGACTAGCGGGAGACCGTTCTTC
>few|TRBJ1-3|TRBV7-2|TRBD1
CASSPPTGGVRNTIYF
TGTGCCAGCAGCCCCCCGACAGGGGGCGTACGAAACACCATATATTTT
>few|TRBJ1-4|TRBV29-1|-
CSAATAPNEKLFF
TGCAGCGCCGCGACAGCCCCAAATGAAAAACTGTTTTTT
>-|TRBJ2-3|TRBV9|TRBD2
CASSVVPSGTTDTQYF
TGTGCCAGCAGCGTAGTACCTAGCGGGACCACAGATACGCAGTATTTT
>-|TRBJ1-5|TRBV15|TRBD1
CATSVGTAINQPQHF
TGTGCCACCAGCGTGGGGACAGCAATCAATCAGCCCCAGCATTTT
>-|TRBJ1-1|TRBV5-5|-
CASSRVLSRTNTEAFF
TGTGCCAGCAGCCGAGTCCTCTCCAGGACAAACACTGAAGCTTTCTTT
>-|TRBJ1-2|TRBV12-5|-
CASGLADTNYGYTF
TGTGCTAGTGGTTTGGCGGACACGAACTATGGCTACACCTTC
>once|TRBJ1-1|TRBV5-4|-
CASSGRGATEAFF
TGTGCCAGCAGCGGGAGGGGGGCCACTGAAGCTTTCTTT
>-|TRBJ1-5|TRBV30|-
CAWSGTGLYQPQHF
TGTGCCTGGAGTGGAACAGGGCTTTATCAGCCCCAGCATTTT
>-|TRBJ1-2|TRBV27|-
CASSFRINYGYTF
TGTGCCAGCAGTTTCAGGATTAACTATGGCTACACCTTC
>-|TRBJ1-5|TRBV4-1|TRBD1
CASSQDWDRRNQPQHF
TGCGCCAGCAGCCAAGACTGGGACAGAAGAAATCAGCCCCAGCATTTT
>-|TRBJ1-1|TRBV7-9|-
CASSSPPNTEAFF
TGTGCCAGCAGCTCCCCCCCTAACACTGAAGCTTTCTTT
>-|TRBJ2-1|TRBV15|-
CATSRGEGGEYNEQFF
TGTGCCACCAGCAGGGGCGAGGGTGGGGAATACAATGAGCAGTTCTTC
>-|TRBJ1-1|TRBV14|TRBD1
CASSQVRGTGGANTEAFF
TGTGCCAGCAGCCAAGTTCGAGGGACAGGGGGTGCGAACACTGAAGCTTTCTTT
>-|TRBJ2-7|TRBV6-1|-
CASSEQVSYEQYF
TGTGCCAGCAGTGAACAGGTCTCCTACGAGCAGTACTTC
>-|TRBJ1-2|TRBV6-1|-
CASSATKDRFGYGYTF
TGTGCCAGCAGTGCGACCAAAGACAGGTTTGGTTATGGCTACACCTTC